This T cell receptor (beta chain) was recorded in a study of OX40 agonist ivuxolimab in advanced cancers. In the study overall: The dose-escalation cohort had hepatocellular carcinoma, melanoma, renal cell or head and neck cancer.

To note about this clone: What it binds is not known.

Profiled with immunoSEQ multiplex PCR; TCRdb holds only in-frame clones, not every one. The sample has 35,000 to 40,000 clones, over 75% seen once. Overall study findings and caveats: The work left the antigen specificity of expanded peripheral T cells undetermined. Among the lowest peripheral clonal expansion occurred in 0.1-3.0 mg/kg partial responders. Clones of CD4+ and CD8+ blood T cells grew by week 6 at doses of 0.1 to 3.0 mg/kg.

CDR1 is SGDLS, CDR2 YYNGEE, per germline. The CDR3 contains 12 residues. The germline V and J ends were trimmed by 3 bases and 0 bases, with 3 bases remaining between them. Sequenced material: CD4+ or CD8+ T cells sorted from blood, taken in a trial of the OX40 agonist ivuxolimab. The chain carries TRBV9 and TRBJ1-1; the D is unclear. This receptor was obtained from an adult with an advanced solid tumor such as melanoma, head and neck, liver or kidney cancer. CDR3 in DNA: TGTGCCAGCAGCGACTTGAACACTGAAGCTTTCTTT. It encodes CASSDLNTEAFF.